One and the same sample provided the 3 T cell receptor beta chains below, sequenced in a study of blood T cell repertoires in COVID-19. Profiling relied on immunoSEQ multiplex PCR, and the TCRdb table lists in-frame clones only, not all of them. The sample lists 150,000 to 200,000 clones, roughly 86% occurring once. The specimen was peripheral blood. The receptor set was obtained from a man aged 18 to 30 with acute or convalescent COVID-19.

The chain links TRBV9 to TRBJ2-1, with 7 positions matching TRBD2. V shed 2 bases, J shed 4 bases, and the junction held 15 bases outside the gene matches. This CDR3 is 18 amino acids long. CDR1 SGDLS and CDR2 YYNGEE come from the germline V gene. CDR3 DNA: TGTGCCAGCAGCGTCCCACGGTATGGGGGGGGAGGATACAATGAGCAGTTCTTC. This gives the protein CASSVPRYGGGGYNEQFF.

This chain links TRBV28 with TRBJ1-2, with 7 bases that match TRBD1. This CDR3 comprises 13 residues. Germline CDR1 MDHEN, CDR2 SYDVKM. V trimming: 5 bases; J trimming: 3 bases; junction bases outside the gene matches: 3. The CDR3 DNA reads as TGTGCCAGCAGTACGGGACAGCACTATGGCTACACCTTC. Its translation: CASSTGQHYGYTF.

The gene calls are TRBV6-5 and TRBJ2-1; weak D call: TRBD2 (6 bases). The germline V and J ends were trimmed by 6 bases and 8 bases, with 20 bases remaining between them. The CDR3 sequence is 15 residues long. CDR1 is MNHEY, CDR2 SVGAGI, per germline. The CDR3 loop reads CASSTGTYLLDEQFF. CDR3 sequence (DNA): TGTGCCAGCAGCACCGGGACTTACCTTTTGGATGAGCAGTTCTTC.